The 3 T cell receptor beta chains in this list originate from one sample, sequenced in a study of neurological immune-mediated disorders. Each CDR3 protein gets one entry after TCRdb re-called the 5' RACE reads with MiXCR. Of roughly 76,000 distinct CDR3 sequences in the sample, over 12% were seen once. The sequenced sample was PBMCs. The receptors stem from a woman between 50 and 59 years old in good health.

This clonotype was counted ten times or more. This chain joins TRBV9 and TRBJ2-5, with TRBD1 as a possible D gene (6 bases). The V end was cut by 0 bases, the J end by 2 bases, with 8 bases between. CDR3 size: 14 residues. The germline gives CDR1 SGDLS, CDR2 YYNGEE. This CDR3 is CASSVGGTQETQYF. CDR3 in DNA: TGTGCCAGCAGCGTAGGGGGGACACAAGAGACCCAGTACTTC.

This clonotype was counted ten times or more. The rearrangement joins TRBV12-3 or TRBV12-4 to TRBJ1-5; 9 bases agree with TRBD1. V lost 7 bases, J lost 4 bases, and 5 bases stayed unmatched. This CDR3 region has 14 residues. Here the CDR3 DNA reads TGTGCCAGCAAACCGACAGGGGGAAATCAGCCCCAGCATTTT. This encodes CASKPTGGNQPQHF.

This clonotype was counted a single time. V usage is TRBV7-2 and J usage is TRBJ2-5; TRBD2 matches 8 bases. V was clipped by 6 bases and J by 2 bases; unmatched bases: 8. Germline-derived CDR1 and CDR2 are SGHTA and FQGNSA. The CDR3 totals 15 residues. CDR3 bases: TGTGCCAGCAGTACAATAGCGGGGCTTCAAGAGACCCAGTACTTC. It specifies CASSTIAGLQETQYF.